This T cell receptor beta chain was documented in a study of identical twins (dated by TCRdb to about 2016). The study in broad terms: TCR alpha and beta repertoires from monozygotic twins, unrelated adults of various ages and cord blood were deep-sequenced to test whether fetal clonotypes persist. To rule out contamination, replicate twin experiments were performed at different times with different library preparation protocols. The paper's findings and limits, for the study overall: In beta out-of-frame sequences, excess twin sharing was weaker, because having fewer shared sequences lowered the signal-to-noise ratio. Because the same donors could not be followed over many years, conclusions were based on cross-sectional statistical analysis. Invariant T cells such as MAIT and iNKT could partly confound zero-insertion analyses, although diverse VJ usage argued against such confounding for most clonotypes. In monozygotic twins, recombination models systematically underestimated out-of-frame TCR alpha sharing, but the models matched the sharing seen between unrelated individuals. Abundant cord blood beta clonotypes had fewer insertions, young adult naive repertoires showed a similar but weaker trend, and memory repertoires showed no such trend. Compared with coincidental sharing between unrelated individuals, an excess of low generation-probability sequences was observed among out-of-frame TCR alpha sequences shared between twins.

CDR3 length: 12 amino acids, cysteine to phenylalanine. Of all the DNA, just the CDR3 is kept, 36 bases in frame from base 1. The germline V gene (reference sequence) sets CDR1 to DFQATT and CDR2 to SNEGSKA. V is cut by 8 bases and J by 2 bases, and the space between the germline ends is 13 bases. To note about this clonotype: Its antigen is currently not known. Within one base of it there is no much larger clone, and no base qualities were kept.

Receptor amplification or capture employed 5' RACE. For sequencing, an Illumina HiSeq 2000 was employed. A universal primer binding site was added through template switching, and the final cDNA carried a unique molecular identifier so that TCR cDNA molecules could be counted accurately. Specific primers in the conserved constant-segment region were used to synthesize first-strand cDNA for the TCR alpha and beta chains. To control for contamination, every cDNA library carried two barcodes: a SMART-Mk sample barcode plus Illumina barcodes. TruSeq adapter sequences along with Illumina sample barcodes were introduced in two successive PCR steps. TCR alpha and beta cDNA libraries were sequenced on the Illumina HiSeq platform with custom primers. For the original study's pipeline: Unique molecular identifiers were extracted from raw reads with MiGEC, and CDR3 positions were determined with MiXCR. For each individual, recombination models were inferred using an EM algorithm with the repgenHMM and IGoR tools. Shared clonotypes were analyzed with the tcR package in R, and sharing was normalized by the product of cloneset sizes. Out-of-frame nonproductive sequences were analyzed to study raw recombination free of thymic and clonal selection effects. TCRdb itself trimmed the public reads at Q25 with fastp, ran MiXCR and retained productive beta chains. Each entry is one CDR3 protein sequence, shown with its most common DNA and genes. The V and J calls here are based on TCRdb, not the publication. The sample table holds 15,000 to 20,000 distinct CDR3 sequences, of which roughly 71% were seen once. The ten largest make up less than 6.5% of the sample.

All donors were healthy Caucasians. The twin cohort comprised three pairs of female monozygotic twins, all aged roughly 18 to 30 years. Miltenyi CD45RO+ enrichment and human naive T-cell isolation kits were used to isolate memory (CD45RO+) and naive T cells from PBMC. Sequenced sample: memory (CD45RO+) T cells sorted from blood. In light of the paper, this sample's cell subset or site label describes: CD45RO+ enriched T cells. This sequence originates from a woman under 30 in good health. This table probably holds off-target reads from a library built for another chain. Recombination joined TRBV20-1 with TRBJ2-7; the D gene cannot be resolved reliably. CDR3 region: CSTTGRAYEQYF. The nucleotides are TGCAGTACCACGGGCAGAGCCTACGAGCAGTACTTC.